This TCR beta chain came from a study of shared clonotypes between healthy human individuals. About the research overall: Each donor contributed plates that comprised three CD4 naive, three CD4 memory, two CD8 naive and one CD8 memory.

The repertoire was sequenced with immunoSEQ multiplex PCR; TCRdb's copy has only in-frame clones and lacks some. Seen here are under 2,000,000 clones, about 94% observed once, and the top ten hold under 1.5%. In the naive CD8 group, cells lacked CD45RO and were positively selected for CCR7, so terminally differentiated effector memory CD45RA+ cells were left out. Trimming took off 0 bases at V and 2 bases at J, with 5 bases between the two ends. This CDR3 has 13 amino acids. Germline V gives CDR1 SGHAT, CDR2 FQNNGV. Points from the study as a whole: A generally larger estimated richness was seen in naive subsets than in memory subsets. Clonotype sharing across donors was expected to vary with sequencing depth. The study drew on few donors, limiting represented genetic and exposure-history diversity.

This clone was picked up a small number of times. Its antigen remains unidentified. Other nucleotide sequences from this sample produce the same CDR3. The rearrangement joins TRBV11-2 to TRBJ2-7, with D tentatively TRBD1 (5 bases). Material: naive CD8+ T cells sorted from blood. The receptor comes from a man aged 18 to 29 in good health. For the CDR3, the DNA is TGTGCCAGCAGCTTAGAAGGGGCCTACGAGCAGTACTTC. Protein product: CASSLEGAYEQYF. Complete variable domain (other parts from reference TRBV11-2 and TRBJ2-7): EAGVAQSPRYKIIEKRQSVAFWCNPISGHATLYWYQQILGQGPKLLIQFQNNGVVDDSQLPKDRFSAERLKGVDSTLKIQPAKLEDSAVYLCASSLEGAYEQYFGPGTRLTVT.